The rows below give T cell receptor beta chains drawn from one sample of a study of blood T cell repertoires in COVID-19. Profiling relied on immunoSEQ multiplex PCR, and the TCRdb table lists in-frame clones only, not all of them. Here the sample spans fewer than 200,000 clones, roughly 88% being singletons. The sample was peripheral blood. The receptor set was obtained from a man aged 55 to 70 who had recovered from COVID-19. The CDR3 runs from the conserved cysteine through the conserved F or W. Each record gives: CDR3 protein, CDR3 DNA, V gene, J gene, CDR3 length, clone size, D gene. D genes are given only for firm matches. Some rows mark clone size as missing; the rest say once, few, many or name a class of expanded clone.

CDR3aa: CATSGGQGNNQPQHF
CDR3nt: TGTGCCACCAGTGGTGGGCAGGGGAACAATCAGCCCCAGCATTTT
v_gene: TRBV24-1
j_gene: TRBJ1-5
len: 15
abundance: -
d_gene: -

CDR3aa: CASSWMTGKNNYGYTF
CDR3nt: TGTGCCAGCAGCTGGATGACAGGGAAGAATAACTATGGCTACACCTTC
v_gene: TRBV7-2
j_gene: TRBJ1-2
len: 16
abundance: -
d_gene: TRBD1

CDR3aa: CAWSIPGSLLRGYTF
CDR3nt: TGTGCCTGGAGTATTCCGGGATCACTTCTGCGGGGCTACACCTTC
v_gene: TRBV30
j_gene: TRBJ1-2
len: 15
abundance: few
d_gene: -

CDR3aa: CASSPDRAGEQYF
CDR3nt: TGTGCCAGCTCACCGGACAGGGCGGGCGAGCAGTACTTC
v_gene: TRBV18
j_gene: TRBJ2-7
len: 13
abundance: -
d_gene: TRBD1

CDR3aa: CACGQGSDSPLHF
CDR3nt: TGTGCCTGCGGACAGGGGAGTGATTCACCCCTCCACTTT
v_gene: TRBV30
j_gene: TRBJ1-6
len: 13
abundance: -
d_gene: TRBD1

CDR3aa: CAIGGLAGDTDTQYF
CDR3nt: TGTGCCATCGGAGGACTAGCGGGGGACACAGATACGCAGTATTTT
v_gene: TRBV10-3
j_gene: TRBJ2-3
len: 15
abundance: -
d_gene: TRBD2

CDR3aa: CASSESLLGYTF
CDR3nt: TGTGCCAGCAGTGAGAGTCTCTTAGGCTACACCTTC
v_gene: TRBV6-1
j_gene: TRBJ1-2
len: 12
abundance: -
d_gene: -

CDR3aa: CAWSVGGLDSPLHF
CDR3nt: TGTGCCTGGAGTGTAGGAGGGCTGGATTCACCCCTCCACTTT
v_gene: TRBV30
j_gene: TRBJ1-6
len: 14
abundance: -
d_gene: -

CDR3aa: CASSHADRGEDQPQHF
CDR3nt: TGTGCCAGCAGCCACGCCGACAGGGGGGAGGATCAGCCCCAGCATTTT
v_gene: TRBV7-9
j_gene: TRBJ1-5
len: 16
abundance: -
d_gene: TRBD1

CDR3aa: CASSQQGHPTDTQYF
CDR3nt: TGTGCCAGCAGCCAACAGGGGCACCCCACAGATACGCAGTATTTT
v_gene: TRBV3-1/TRBV3-2
j_gene: TRBJ2-3
len: 15
abundance: -
d_gene: -

CDR3aa: CASSLQGGGYNEQFF
CDR3nt: TGTGCCAGCAGCTTACAAGGCGGGGGCTACAATGAGCAGTTCTTC
v_gene: TRBV7-3
j_gene: TRBJ2-1
len: 15
abundance: -
d_gene: TRBD2

CDR3aa: CASSYSPDPRDYEQYF
CDR3nt: TGTGCCAGCAGTTACTCCCCGGACCCGAGGGATTACGAGCAGTACTTC
v_gene: TRBV6-5
j_gene: TRBJ2-7
len: 16
abundance: -
d_gene: -

CDR3aa: CAIGATEGTGGGETQYF
CDR3nt: TGTGCCATCGGCGCAACCGAAGGGACAGGGGGGGGAGAGACCCAGTACTTC
v_gene: TRBV10-3
j_gene: TRBJ2-5
len: 17
abundance: -
d_gene: TRBD1

CDR3aa: CSVIRIFGQTNTEAFF
CDR3nt: TGCAGCGTTATCCGTATCTTCGGACAGACGAACACTGAAGCTTTCTTT
v_gene: TRBV29-1
j_gene: TRBJ1-1
len: 16
abundance: -
d_gene: -

CDR3aa: CATSDGGDFSGELFF
CDR3nt: TGTGCCACCAGTGACGGCGGGGACTTCTCCGGGGAGCTGTTTTTT
v_gene: TRBV24-1
j_gene: TRBJ2-2
len: 15
abundance: -
d_gene: -

CDR3aa: CASYRQDSSGNTIYF
CDR3nt: TGTGCCAGCTATCGGCAGGACAGCTCTGGAAACACCATATATTTT
v_gene: TRBV6-5
j_gene: TRBJ1-3
len: 15
abundance: -
d_gene: -

CDR3aa: CASSRTGGFGELFF
CDR3nt: TGTGCCAGCTCGCGGACAGGGGGATTCGGGGAGCTGTTTTTT
v_gene: TRBV18
j_gene: TRBJ2-2
len: 14
abundance: -
d_gene: TRBD1

CDR3aa: CASSYVSQPQHF
CDR3nt: TGTGCCAGCAGTTATGTTAGTCAGCCCCAGCATTTT
v_gene: TRBV6-6
j_gene: TRBJ1-5
len: 12
abundance: -
d_gene: -

CDR3aa: CASSPLPSTHATNEKLFF
CDR3nt: TGTGCCAGCAGCCCTCTCCCTTCAACTCACGCAACTAATGAAAAACTGTTTTTT
v_gene: TRBV6-2/TRBV6-3
j_gene: TRBJ1-4
len: 18
abundance: -
d_gene: -

CDR3aa: CASSYSPTANYGYTF
CDR3nt: TGTGCCAGCAGTTACTCCCCGACAGCTAACTATGGCTACACCTTC
v_gene: TRBV6-5
j_gene: TRBJ1-2
len: 15
abundance: -
d_gene: -

CDR3aa: CASSLPQGGYTF
CDR3nt: TGTGCCAGCAGCCTCCCGCAGGGTGGCTACACCTTC
v_gene: TRBV3-1/TRBV3-2
j_gene: TRBJ1-2
len: 12
abundance: -
d_gene: -

CDR3aa: CASSQAQDVFF
CDR3nt: TGTGCCAGCAGCCAAGCACAGGACGTGTTTTTT
v_gene: TRBV3-1/TRBV3-2
j_gene: TRBJ2-2
len: 11
abundance: -
d_gene: -

CDR3aa: CASSLALRRGLQETQYF
CDR3nt: TGTGCCAGCAGCTTAGCGCTAAGGCGGGGGTTACAAGAGACCCAGTACTTC
v_gene: TRBV7-2
j_gene: TRBJ2-5
len: 17
abundance: -
d_gene: TRBD2

CDR3aa: CASSSGQVYEQYF
CDR3nt: TGTGCCAGCAGTTCGGGACAGGTCTACGAGCAGTACTTC
v_gene: TRBV12-3/TRBV12-4
j_gene: TRBJ2-7
len: 13
abundance: -
d_gene: TRBD1

CDR3aa: CASSETGDYGYTF
CDR3nt: TGTGCCAGCAGTGAGACAGGTGACTATGGCTACACCTTC
v_gene: TRBV6-1
j_gene: TRBJ1-2
len: 13
abundance: -
d_gene: -

CDR3aa: CASSFSYGVTEAFF
CDR3nt: TGTGCCAGCAGCTTTAGCTACGGGGTCACTGAAGCTTTCTTT
v_gene: TRBV5-4
j_gene: TRBJ1-1
len: 14
abundance: -
d_gene: -

CDR3aa: CASSPGTGTEAFF
CDR3nt: TGTGCCAGCAGCCCCGGGACAGGGACTGAAGCTTTCTTT
v_gene: TRBV11-2
j_gene: TRBJ1-1
len: 13
abundance: -
d_gene: TRBD1

CDR3aa: CASSETGKWEKLFF
CDR3nt: TGTGCCAGCAGTGAGACAGGGAAGTGGGAAAAACTGTTTTTT
v_gene: TRBV25-1
j_gene: TRBJ1-4
len: 14
abundance: -
d_gene: TRBD1

CDR3aa: CASSGGAGGLQETQYF
CDR3nt: TGTGCCAGTAGCGGGGGAGCGGGGGGGCTTCAAGAGACCCAGTACTTC
v_gene: TRBV19
j_gene: TRBJ2-5
len: 16
abundance: -
d_gene: TRBD2

CDR3aa: CASSSHYRGGYTF
CDR3nt: TGTGCCAGCAGTTCGCATTACAGGGGTGGCTACACCTTC
v_gene: TRBV6-5
j_gene: TRBJ1-2
len: 13
abundance: -
d_gene: TRBD1

CDR3aa: CASSPRTLRSIQYF
CDR3nt: TGTGCCAGCAGCCCGCGGACATTACGGTCCATTCAGTACTTC
v_gene: TRBV5-6
j_gene: TRBJ2-4
len: 14
abundance: -
d_gene: -

CDR3aa: CASSPSFQGGYTF
CDR3nt: TGTGCCAGCAGCCCCTCGTTTCAGGGCGGCTACACCTTC
v_gene: TRBV12-3/TRBV12-4
j_gene: TRBJ1-2
len: 13
abundance: few
d_gene: -

CDR3aa: CASSLGQGADTQYF
CDR3nt: TGCGCCAGCAGCTTGGGACAGGGGGCGGATACGCAGTATTTT
v_gene: TRBV5-1
j_gene: TRBJ2-3
len: 14
abundance: -
d_gene: TRBD1

CDR3aa: CASSPAGRATDTQYF
CDR3nt: TGTGCCAGTAGCCCCGCCGGGAGGGCGACAGATACGCAGTATTTT
v_gene: TRBV19
j_gene: TRBJ2-3
len: 15
abundance: -
d_gene: TRBD2

CDR3aa: CASGFTGSANYGYTF
CDR3nt: TGTGCTAGTGGTTTTACAGGGTCAGCTAACTATGGCTACACCTTC
v_gene: TRBV12-5
j_gene: TRBJ1-2
len: 15
abundance: -
d_gene: -

CDR3aa: CASSFWGVGGELFF
CDR3nt: TGTGCCAGCAGCTTTTGGGGGGTCGGCGGGGAGCTGTTTTTT
v_gene: TRBV5-4
j_gene: TRBJ2-2
len: 14
abundance: few
d_gene: -

CDR3aa: CASSVTPGGNEKLFF
CDR3nt: TGTGCCAGCAGCGTCACGCCAGGGGGCAATGAAAAACTGTTTTTT
v_gene: TRBV7-8
j_gene: TRBJ1-4
len: 15
abundance: -
d_gene: TRBD1

CDR3aa: CASSLGRPGETQYF
CDR3nt: TGTGCCAGCAGCCTTGGTCGGCCCGGGGAGACCCAGTACTTC
v_gene: TRBV6-5
j_gene: TRBJ2-5
len: 14
abundance: -
d_gene: -

CDR3aa: CASSRGGDSNQPQHF
CDR3nt: TGCGCCAGCAGCCGAGGGGGGGATAGCAATCAGCCCCAGCATTTT
v_gene: TRBV5-1
j_gene: TRBJ1-5
len: 15
abundance: once
d_gene: -

CDR3aa: CASGLGQGGDTGELFF
CDR3nt: TGTGCTAGTGGTTTGGGACAGGGTGGGGACACCGGGGAGCTGTTTTTT
v_gene: TRBV12-5
j_gene: TRBJ2-2
len: 16
abundance: -
d_gene: TRBD1

CDR3aa: CASSPYGMNTEAFF
CDR3nt: TGTGCCAGTAGTCCCTACGGTATGAACACTGAAGCTTTCTTT
v_gene: TRBV19
j_gene: TRBJ1-1
len: 14
abundance: once
d_gene: -

CDR3aa: CASSSRTALSGNTIYF
CDR3nt: TGTGCCAGCAGCTCTAGGACAGCCCTCTCTGGAAACACCATATATTTT
v_gene: TRBV7-9
j_gene: TRBJ1-3
len: 16
abundance: -
d_gene: -

CDR3aa: CASSVASSGGSTGELFF
CDR3nt: TGTGCCAGCAGCGTAGCCTCTAGCGGGGGAAGTACCGGGGAGCTGTTTTTT
v_gene: TRBV9
j_gene: TRBJ2-2
len: 17
abundance: -
d_gene: TRBD2

CDR3aa: CASSSNRPSGTGELFF
CDR3nt: TGTGCCAGCAGTTCCAACAGGCCCTCAGGGACCGGGGAGCTGTTTTTT
v_gene: TRBV27
j_gene: TRBJ2-2
len: 16
abundance: -
d_gene: -

CDR3aa: CASGQARGYTF
CDR3nt: TGTGCCAGCGGACAAGCGCGGGGCTACACCTTC
v_gene: TRBV3-1/TRBV3-2
j_gene: TRBJ1-2
len: 11
abundance: -
d_gene: -

CDR3aa: CASSEGPLAGISYEQYF
CDR3nt: TGTGCCAGCAGTGAAGGACCACTAGCGGGGATCTCCTACGAGCAGTACTTC
v_gene: TRBV2
j_gene: TRBJ2-7
len: 17
abundance: -
d_gene: TRBD2

CDR3aa: CASSTTRGGQETQYF
CDR3nt: TGTGCCAGCAGCACAACGCGGGGGGGGCAAGAGACCCAGTACTTC
v_gene: TRBV5-4
j_gene: TRBJ2-5
len: 15
abundance: -
d_gene: TRBD2

CDR3aa: CASSLKTGDGYTF
CDR3nt: TGTGCCAGCAGCTTAAAAACCGGGGATGGCTACACCTTC
v_gene: TRBV7-3
j_gene: TRBJ1-2
len: 13
abundance: -
d_gene: -

CDR3aa: CASSPGTSGYTGELFF
CDR3nt: TGCGCCAGCAGCCCCGGGACTAGCGGGTACACCGGGGAGCTGTTTTTT
v_gene: TRBV5-1
j_gene: TRBJ2-2
len: 16
abundance: -
d_gene: TRBD2

CDR3aa: CASSEGSGYYNEQFF
CDR3nt: TGCGCCAGCAGTGAGGGTAGCGGGTATTACAATGAGCAGTTCTTC
v_gene: TRBV10-2
j_gene: TRBJ2-1
len: 15
abundance: -
d_gene: TRBD2

CDR3aa: CASSLSGGAANEKLFF
CDR3nt: TGTGCCAGCAGCTTATCGGGGGGGGCGGCTAATGAAAAACTGTTTTTT
v_gene: TRBV7-2
j_gene: TRBJ1-4
len: 16
abundance: -
d_gene: -

CDR3aa: CASSLTGTGANSPLHF
CDR3nt: TGTGCCAGCAGCCTGACCGGGACAGGGGCTAATTCACCCCTCCACTTT
v_gene: TRBV9
j_gene: TRBJ1-6
len: 16
abundance: few
d_gene: TRBD1

CDR3aa: CAWSGGQGVPGANVLTF
CDR3nt: TGTGCCTGGAGTGGTGGACAGGGGGTACCTGGGGCCAACGTCCTGACTTTC
v_gene: TRBV30
j_gene: TRBJ2-6
len: 17
abundance: -
d_gene: TRBD1

CDR3aa: CASTSGNYGYTF
CDR3nt: TGTGCCAGCACCTCGGGGAACTATGGCTACACCTTC
v_gene: TRBV28
j_gene: TRBJ1-2
len: 12
abundance: -
d_gene: -

CDR3aa: CASSFFSGDMEETQYF
CDR3nt: TGTGCCAGCAGCTTTTTTAGCGGGGACATGGAAGAGACCCAGTACTTC
v_gene: TRBV7-8
j_gene: TRBJ2-5
len: 16
abundance: -
d_gene: TRBD2